A selection of T cell receptor beta chains follows, all from one sample in a study of cytomegalovirus exposure and HLA in healthy donors. Profiling relied on immunoSEQ multiplex PCR, and the TCRdb table lists in-frame clones only, not all of them. The sample lists 50,000 to 60,000 clones; roughly four fifths were seen once. The sample taken for sequencing was PBMCs. These receptors were obtained from a woman aged 40 to 50 in good health and CMV-seropositive. The CDR3 runs from the conserved cysteine through the conserved F or W. The D gene is left open where the match is weak. Clone sizes are given selectively: once, few, many, or a class where the clone is expanded.

.,TRBJ1-5,.,TRBV15,CATSRDRVLNQPQHF,TGTGCCACCAGCAGAGATCGGGTCCTCAATCAGCCCCAGCATTTT
.,TRBJ1-1,.,TRBV5-1,CASSLGWGKGNTEAFF,TGCGCCAGCAGCTTGGGCTGGGGCAAAGGGAACACTGAAGCTTTCTTT
.,TRBJ1-6,.,TRBV2,CASKGDNSPLHF,TGTGCCAGCAAAGGGGACAACTCACCCCTCCACTTT
.,TRBJ2-5,.,TRBV5-1,CASSLDSGPQETQYF,TGCGCCAGCAGCTTGGACAGCGGTCCCCAAGAGACCCAGTACTTC
.,TRBJ1-2,TRBD1,TRBV7-6,CASSPDRGRYGYTF,TGTGCCAGCAGCCCGGACAGGGGGCGGTATGGCTACACCTTC
.,TRBJ1-1,.,TRBV4-3,CASSQDGDEAFF,TGCGCCAGCAGCCAAGACGGGGATGAAGCTTTCTTT
few,TRBJ1-1,.,TRBV6-6,CASSYLSEAFF,TGTGCCAGCAGTTACCTCTCCGAAGCTTTCTTT
.,TRBJ1-2,.,TRBV6-5,CATLQEGYGYTF,TGTGCCACCTTACAGGAAGGCTATGGCTACACCTTC
.,TRBJ2-2,TRBD2,TRBV5-1,CASSRTTSGGTGELFF,TGCGCCAGCAGCCGGACGACTAGCGGGGGCACCGGGGAGCTGTTTTTT
.,TRBJ1-2,.,TRBV28,CASSPVYPYGYTF,TGTGCCAGCAGCCCAGTGTATCCCTATGGCTACACCTTC
.,TRBJ2-7,TRBD1,TRBV28,CASSSGTGNEQYF,TGTGCCAGCAGTTCCGGGACAGGGAATGAGCAGTACTTC
few,TRBJ1-2,.,TRBV5-1,CASSLQGSEGYTF,TGCGCCAGCAGCTTGCAGGGGTCGGAGGGCTACACCTTC